The 27 T cell receptor beta chains given below trace back to one sample, sequenced in a study of monozygotic twins with cystic fibrosis. Libraries were prepared by immunoSEQ multiplex PCR; TCRdb keeps only in-frame clonotypes and omits some of them. The sample has about 10,000 clones, just over 99% seen once; the top ten hold 0.41%. Sequences were obtained from blood. The receptor set was obtained from a man aged 18 to 29 with cystic fibrosis.

The count of this clone is one. The rearrangement links TRBV9 to TRBJ1-1; D unclear. CDR1 is SGDLS, CDR2 YYNGEE, per germline. Between the trimmed V and J ends, which lost 3 bases and 1 base, there was a span of 10 bases. The CDR3 runs to 14 residues. CDR3 residues: CASSGSPGNTEAFF. In DNA, the CDR3 is TGTGCCAGCAGCGGATCACCGGGGAACACTGAAGCTTTCTTT.

The chain has TRBV5-4 and TRBJ2-7, with D possibly being TRBD2 (6 bases). Deletions cut 3 bases from V and 1 base from J, with 11 bases between. Germline CDR1 reads SGHNT; CDR2 reads YYREEE (reference sequence). This CDR3 spans 14 amino acids. The DNA of the CDR3 is TGTGCCAGCAGCTGGGGGGACCGGTCCTACGAGCAGTACTTC. It translates to CASSWGDRSYEQYF.

The rearrangement joins TRBV30 to TRBJ2-3, with 8 bases lining up with TRBD1. There are 15 residues in the CDR3. The germline V gene has CDR1 GTSNPN and CDR2 SVGIG (reference sequence). V shed 3 bases, J shed 3 bases, and the junction held 8 bases outside the gene matches. In DNA form, the CDR3 reads TGTGCCTGGAGGGCCCAGGGGGCACAGACAGATACGCAGTATTTT. Amino acid sequence: CAWRAQGAQTDTQYF.

J is TRBJ2-7 and V is TRBV6-5; perhaps TRBD1 as D (7 bases). This CDR3 spans 14 amino acids. Germline CDR1 is MNHEY and CDR2 is SVGAGI. V was shortened by 7 bases and J by 3 bases, with 16 bases between the two germline ends. This chain's CDR3 is CASTRGAGGYEQYF. The CDR3 DNA reads TGTGCCAGCACGAGGGGGGCAGGGGGCTACGAGCAGTACTTC.

The chain links TRBV11-3 to TRBJ2-3, with D perhaps matching TRBD2 (6 bases). The germline V gene encodes CDR1 SGHNT and CDR2 YENEEA. CDR3 size: 14 residues. The V end was cut by 5 bases, the J end by 1 base, with 10 bases between. The CDR3 region is CASSPGGGTDTQYF. The CDR3 region has the DNA TGTGCCAGCAGCCCCGGCGGGGGCACAGATACGCAGTATTTT.

The V gene is TRBV6-1, the J gene TRBJ2-7; D is perhaps TRBD1 (5 bases). V was trimmed by 4 bases and J by 3 bases, leaving 13 bases between them. This CDR3 has 14 amino acids. Germline CDR1 is MNHNS and CDR2 is SASEGT. The CDR3 sequence: CASSALQDLYEQYF. The CDR3 region has the DNA TGTGCCAGCAGTGCCCTACAGGACCTCTACGAGCAGTACTTC.

This clone was counted a single time. The chain couples TRBV19 to TRBJ2-5, with 10 bases lining up with TRBD1. V dropped 6 bases and J dropped 3; count of bases not matched to a gene: 1. Germline V gives CDR1 LNHDA, CDR2 SQIVND (reference sequence). This CDR3 comprises 13 residues. DNA for the CDR3: TGTGCCAGTAGCGGGACAGGGGAAGAGACCCAGTACTTC. Residues: CASSGTGEETQYF.

The V call is TRBV7-8, the J call TRBJ2-7; TRBD1 or TRBD2 may be the D gene (5 bases each). Germline values: CDR1 SGHVS, CDR2 FQNEAQ. The CDR3 runs 14 residues. The V end was cut by 3 bases, the J end by 3 bases, with 12 bases between. DNA for the CDR3: TGTGCCAGCAGCTTCCGGGGCCCGATCTACGAGCAGTACTTC. Residues: CASSFRGPIYEQYF.

The chain has TRBV5-6 and TRBJ2-3; weak D call: TRBD2 (6 bases). Germline loops: CDR1 SGHDT, CDR2 YYEEEE. The CDR3 sequence is 13 residues long. V was pared by 4 bases and J by 8 bases, with 14 bases between. This CDR3 is CASSRGTTSTQYF. CDR3 nucleotide sequence: TGTGCCAGCAGCCGGGGGACCACCTCTACGCAGTATTTT.

This rearrangement joins TRBV9 to TRBJ2-7, with D unresolved. This CDR3 contains 13 residues. Germline CDR1 is SGDLS and CDR2 is YYNGEE. The V end was cut by 3 bases, the J end by 6 bases, with 13 bases between. The CDR3 reads CASSGRSVSEQYF. The CDR3 DNA reads TGTGCCAGCAGCGGCCGCTCGGTTAGCGAGCAGTACTTC.

The rearrangement joins TRBV6-5 to TRBJ1-4; D is undetermined. CDR1 and CDR2 (germline): MNHEY, SVGAGI. Trimming took off 5 bases at V and 7 bases at J, with 8 bases between the two ends. CDR3 length equals 12 residues. The CDR3 DNA reads as TGTGCCAGCAGTCGACGAGGTGAAAAACTGTTTTTT. Translated, it gives CASSRRGEKLFF.

The chain is built from TRBV9 and TRBJ1-5; no clear D gene. The germline V and J ends were trimmed by 4 bases and 6 bases, with 11 bases remaining between them. The CDR3 sequence is 13 residues long. Germline CDR1 and CDR2: SGDLS and YYNGEE. This CDR3 reads CASSPTVGQPQHF. The CDR3 region has the DNA TGTGCCAGCAGCCCTACTGTGGGTCAGCCCCAGCATTTT.

This clone was recorded once. The chain has TRBV18 and TRBJ2-7; 8 bases agree with TRBD1. The CDR3 length is 15 residues. V was clipped by 3 bases and J by 0 bases; unmatched bases: 4. Germline V gives CDR1 KGHSH, CDR2 LQKENI. CDR3 nucleotide sequence: TGTGCCAGCTCACCCTTGGGACAGGCCTCCTACGAGCAGTACTTC. Residues: CASSPLGQASYEQYF.

This chain links TRBV10-3 with TRBJ2-5; D is possibly TRBD1 (5 bases). The germline CDR1 and CDR2 sequences are ENHRY and SYGVKD. V was pared by 7 bases and J by 4 bases, with 13 bases between. The CDR3 totals 13 residues. For the CDR3, the DNA is TGTGCCATCAAGGCAGGGATGGCAGAGACCCAGTACTTC. Translating gives CAIKAGMAETQYF.

This clone appeared once. This chain connects TRBV7-8 to TRBJ1-5, with D perhaps TRBD1 (6 bases). The ends were cut back, 5 bases at V and 6 bases at J, with 20 bases in the middle. The CDR3 length is 16 residues. Germline V gives CDR1 SGHVS, CDR2 FQNEAQ. DNA of the CDR3: TGTGCCAGCAGCCCGCGGACCGGCAGGGGTAGTCAGCCCCAGCATTTT. Encoded protein: CASSPRTGRGSQPQHF.

The chain couples TRBV5-1 to TRBJ2-5; D is uncertain. V lost 6 bases to trimming and J lost 5 bases, with 17 bases between them. This CDR3 contains 14 residues. The V gene's germline CDR1 is SGHRS and CDR2 YFSETQ. The CDR3 spells CASIQRWYLETQYF. The DNA for the CDR3 is TGCGCCAGCATCCAGAGGTGGTACTTGGAGACCCAGTACTTC.

The CDR3 DNA sequence: TGTGCCAGCAGCCAAGATACGTGGCTTGGCAATGAGCAGTTCTTC. This translates into CASSQDTWLGNEQFF. The gene calls are TRBV4-2 and TRBJ2-1; D unclear. The CDR3 loop spans 15 amino acids. Germline V CDR1 and CDR2: LGHNA, YNFKEQ. Trimming took 0 bases from V and 6 from J, leaving 12 bases between them.

The V gene is TRBV6-1, the J gene TRBJ2-5, with 8 bases matching TRBD2. The V gene end was trimmed by 2 bases and the J gene end by 1 base; junction bases not matched to a gene: 3. Germline lookup yields CDR1 MNHNS and CDR2 SASEGT. The CDR3 is 15 amino acids. Here the CDR3 DNA reads TGTGCCAGCAGTGAAAGGGCGGGGGGCCAAGAGACCCAGTACTTC. As protein: CASSERAGGQETQYF.

The chain combines TRBV7-6 with TRBJ2-1; perhaps TRBD2 as D (6 bases). The CDR3 loop spans 15 amino acids. V lost 3 bases and J lost 9, with 18 bases in between. The germline gives CDR1 SGHVS, CDR2 FNYEAQ. CDR3 residues: CASSFQTSIVGEQFF. CDR3 in DNA: TGTGCCAGCAGCTTCCAGACTAGTATCGTGGGTGAGCAGTTCTTC.

This chain joins TRBV29-1 and TRBJ1-5; no clear D. The ends were cut back, 4 bases at V and 7 bases at J, with 14 bases in the middle. In germline, CDR1 is SQVTM, CDR2 ANQGSEA. This CDR3 contains 13 residues. This CDR3 reads CSVAEGSGQPQHF. The CDR3 DNA reads TGCAGCGTTGCCGAGGGAAGCGGCCAGCCCCAGCATTTT. Drawing the rest from reference TRBV29-1 and TRBJ1-5, the complete variable domain is SAVISQKPSRDICQRGTSLTIQCQVDSQVTMMFWYRQQPGQSLTLIATANQGSEATYESGFVIDKFPISRPNLTFSTLTVSNMSPEDSSIYLCSVAEGSGQPQHFGDGTRLSIL.

The CDR3: CASSLPGANEKLFF. Written as DNA, the CDR3 is TGTGCCAGCAGCTTGCCAGGGGCGAATGAAAAACTGTTTTTT. The rearrangement links TRBV5-6 to TRBJ1-4, with TRBD1 as a possible D gene (6 bases). The germline CDR1 and CDR2 sequences are SGHDT and YYEEEE. The CDR3 runs 14 residues. V lost 1 base and J lost 5, with 9 bases in between. The full variable domain, with the rest looked up from reference TRBV5-6 and TRBJ1-4, is DAGVTQSPTHLIKTRGQQVTLRCSPKSGHDTVSWYQQALGQGPQFIFQYYEEEERQRGNFPDRFSGHQFPNYSSELNVNALLLGDSALYLCASSLPGANEKLFFGSGTQLSVL.

DNA of the CDR3: TGTGCCAGCAGCTCTACAGGGGGCGCTTCCTACGAGCAGTACTTC. Its translation is CASSSTGGASYEQYF. V and J are TRBV7-9 and TRBJ2-7; TRBD1 matches at 9 bases. V gave up 4 bases and J gave up 1 base; unmatched junction bases: 5. CDR1 is SEHNR, CDR2 FQNEAQ, per germline (reference sequence). The CDR3 contains 15 residues.

The chain is built from TRBV15 and TRBJ1-1; no clear D. Between the trimmed V and J ends, which lost 5 bases and 2 bases, there was a span of 12 bases. The length of the CDR3 is 14 residues. Germline CDR1 reads LNHNV; CDR2 reads YYDKDF (reference sequence). The CDR3 here is CATSGPQKNTEAFF. DNA for the CDR3: TGTGCCACCAGCGGCCCCCAGAAAAACACTGAAGCTTTCTTT.

The chain recombines TRBV21-1 with TRBJ2-7; the D call in the table, TRBD1, was not verified against the DNA. TRBV21-1 is designated a pseudogene. The CDR3 is 15 amino acids. CDR3 region: CASSKVAQGQYEQYF. Written as DNA, the CDR3 is TGTGCCAGCAGCAAAGTCGCACAGGGACAGTACGAGCAGTACTTC.

DNA of the CDR3: TGCAGCGTGAGGAGACAGGGAACCTACGAGCAGTACTTC. Translating it yields CSVRRQGTYEQYF. The chain has TRBV29-1 and TRBJ2-7; 7 bases align to TRBD1. CDR3 length: 13 residues. CDR1 and CDR2 from the germline V gene are SQVTM and ANQGSEA. V lost 6 bases, J lost 2 bases, and 7 bases stayed unmatched.

The rearrangement joins TRBV6-1 to TRBJ1-2; D remains ambiguous. Between the trimmed V and J ends, which lost 5 bases and 3 bases, there was a span of 10 bases. The CDR3 spans 13 residues. CDR1 and CDR2 from the germline V gene are MNHNS and SASEGT. The CDR3 loop is CASSRKEDYGYTF. CDR3 in DNA: TGTGCCAGCAGTCGTAAAGAAGACTATGGCTACACCTTC.

The V and J genes are TRBV2 and TRBJ2-2; 7 bases are a match to TRBD2. The V gene's germline CDR1 is SNHLY and CDR2 FYNNEI. The V and J ends lost 5 bases and 7 bases, in that order; junction bases with no gene match: 10. This CDR3 has 15 residues. CDR3 amino acids: CASSPGGAPGGELFF. In nucleotides, the CDR3 is TGTGCCAGCAGTCCGGGAGGCGCCCCCGGCGGGGAGCTGTTTTTT.